These 31 T cell receptor beta chains were all obtained from the same sample, sequenced in a study of shared clonotypes between healthy human individuals. TCRdb's copy holds only in-frame clones and misses some; the assay was immunoSEQ multiplex PCR. The sample lists about 2.4 million clones, 93% occurring once. Specimen: naive CD4+ T cells from PBMCs. Subset denoted: CD45RA+ positively selected. Receptors originate from a man aged 18 to 29 in good health. Some clones in this sample may be carry-over from other donors' samples.

The J gene is TRBJ2-7, the V gene TRBV28; the D gene is possibly TRBD2 (5 bases). V gave up 5 bases and J gave up 0 bases, with 14 bases separating them. There are 15 residues in the CDR3. The germline CDR1 and CDR2 sequences are MDHEN and SYDVKM. As DNA, the CDR3 is TGTGCCAGCAGTGGCCCCGGGGATTCCTCCTACGAGCAGTACTTC. Translated, it gives CASSGPGDSSYEQYF.

The gene calls are TRBV5-8 and TRBJ2-1; possibly TRBD2 for D (6 bases). The V gene's germline CDR1 is SGHTS and CDR2 YDEGEE. V was shortened by 3 bases and J by 10 bases, with 14 bases between the two germline ends. The length of the CDR3 is 13 residues. CDR3 nucleotide sequence: TGTGCCAGCAGCTCTAGACTAGTCTCCGAGCAGTTCTTC. It specifies CASSSRLVSEQFF.

V and J are TRBV28 and TRBJ1-1; 7 nucleotides agree with TRBD1. The CDR3 is 15 residues long. Trimming at V came to 8 bases and at J to 0 bases, leaving 9 bases not matched to a gene. Germline CDR1 is MDHEN and CDR2 is SYDVKM. CDR3 sequence reads: CASSLTGALNTEAFF. CDR3 in DNA: TGTGCCAGCTCCCTTACAGGGGCCCTGAACACTGAAGCTTTCTTT.

The rearrangement links TRBV29-1 to TRBJ2-4; a weak D match, TRBD2 (6 bases). Germline loops: CDR1 SQVTM, CDR2 ANQGSEA. V was cut by 2 bases and J by 7 bases, with 12 bases left in between. The CDR3 extends over 13 amino acids. Here the CDR3 DNA reads TGCAGCGTTGAAACTTTTGCGGGGAACATTCAGTACTTC. Translating it yields CSVETFAGNIQYF.

V usage is TRBV5-1 and J usage is TRBJ1-2; the match to TRBD1 covers 9 bases. J gave up 7 bases and V 4 bases, and 11 bases lay outside the gene matches. The CDR3 has 15 residues. Per germline, CDR1 SGHRS and CDR2 YFSETQ. The CDR3 DNA follows: TGCGCCAGCAGCCTGAACAGGGGGCTCGAGCGTGGCTACACCTTC. This sequence encodes CASSLNRGLERGYTF.

Notes on this clone: Other DNA sequences within the sample encode an identical CDR3. The V gene is TRBV5-8, the J gene TRBJ1-5; no clear D gene. The CDR3 spans 11 residues. Germline-derived CDR1 and CDR2 are SGHTS and YDEGEE. Trimming stripped 2 bases from V and 4 bases from J, with 1 base between. The CDR3 coding sequence is TGTGCCAGCAGCTTTAATCAGCCCCAGCATTTT. It translates to CASSFNQPQHF.

With regard to this clone: Other DNA sequences in the sample encode the same CDR3. The chain couples TRBV28 to TRBJ1-2; 10 bases are shared with TRBD1. CDR1 is MDHEN, CDR2 SYDVKM, per germline. The junction had 10 bases not matched to a gene; V was cut back by 11 bases and J by 7 bases. The CDR3 is 13 residues long. The CDR3 DNA sequence: TGTGCCGCACTTCCGGGACAGGGGTTTGGCTACACCTTC. Amino acid sequence: CAALPGQGFGYTF.

This chain joins TRBV10-3 and TRBJ2-7; D is possibly TRBD1 or TRBD2 (5 bases each). CDR1 ENHRY and CDR2 SYGVKD come from the germline V gene. V lost 3 bases and J lost 0, with 9 bases in between. The length of the CDR3 is 14 residues. The CDR3 here is CAISDGTASYEQYF. For the CDR3, the DNA is TGTGCCATCAGTGATGGGACGGCCTCCTACGAGCAGTACTTC.

The rearrangement joins TRBV15 to TRBJ1-2; perhaps TRBD1 as D (6 bases). Germline loops: CDR1 LNHNV, CDR2 YYDKDF (reference sequence). Trimming took off 3 bases at V and 6 bases at J, with 14 bases between the two ends. CDR3 length equals 14 residues. The CDR3 nucleotides are TGTGCCACCAGCAGGGGGCGGGGGCTTGATGGCTACACCTTC. Its protein is CATSRGRGLDGYTF.

The V call is TRBV10-3, the J call TRBJ2-6; D uncertain. V was cut by 4 bases and J by 4 bases, with 5 bases left in between. The CDR3 spans 13 residues. The germline V gene encodes CDR1 ENHRY and CDR2 SYGVKD. In DNA, the CDR3 is TGTGCCATCAGTGCGGCGGGGGCCAACGTCCTGACTTTC. Translated, it gives CAISAAGANVLTF.

The chain employs TRBV20-1 and TRBJ2-1, with D uncertain. The CDR3 consists of 11 residues. Germline V gene sequence: CDR1 DFQATT, CDR2 SNEGSKA (reference sequence). The V end was cut by 4 bases, the J end by 12 bases, with 13 bases between. CDR3 protein: CSAIHRSTQFF. In DNA, the CDR3 is TGCAGTGCTATTCACAGATCTACGCAGTTCTTC.

This sequence joins TRBV27 and TRBJ2-3; D may correspond to TRBD1 or TRBD2 (5 bases each). V was pared by 1 base and J by 4 bases, with 9 bases between. Germline V gene sequence: CDR1 MNHEY, CDR2 SMNVEV (reference sequence). This CDR3 has 14 amino acids. CDR3 in amino acids: CASSLWGSPDTQYF. The CDR3 region has the DNA TGTGCCAGCAGTTTATGGGGGTCTCCAGATACGCAGTATTTT.

A single count supports this clone. The V call is TRBV18, the J call TRBJ1-5; weak D call: TRBD1 (6 bases). This CDR3 region has 15 residues. Trimming took 2 bases from V and 8 from J, leaving 16 bases between them. Germline V gene data show CDR1 as KGHSH and CDR2 as LQKENI. The CDR3 loop reads CASSPGGGVGEPQHF. The CDR3 nucleotides are TGTGCCAGCTCACCAGGAGGGGGAGTAGGGGAGCCCCAGCATTTT.

This chain links TRBV7-9 with TRBJ1-3; no firm D call. The V end lost 1 base, the J end lost 1 base, and 5 bases lay between the germline ends. Per the germline V gene, CDR1 is SEHNR and CDR2 is FQNEAQ (reference sequence). This CDR3 contains 14 residues. The CDR3 sequence: CASSLDRSGNTIYF. The CDR3 nucleotides are TGTGCCAGCAGCTTAGATAGGTCTGGAAACACCATATATTTT.

The chain links TRBV14 to TRBJ1-1; no clear D. Trimming took off 2 bases at V and 7 bases at J, with 5 bases between the two ends. The CDR3 consists of 11 residues. Germline CDR1 SGHDN, CDR2 FVKESK. The CDR3 sequence is CASSQKGEAFF. The CDR3 DNA sequence: TGTGCCAGCAGCCAAAAAGGTGAAGCTTTCTTT.

V gene TRBV5-1 combines with J gene TRBJ2-7, with D possibly being TRBD1 (5 bases). Germline lookup yields CDR1 SGHRS and CDR2 YFSETQ. The V and J ends lost 0 bases and 5 bases respectively, with 12 bases between them. The CDR3 totals 14 residues. CDR3 protein: CASSLELGVDEQYF. The CDR3 bases are TGCGCCAGCAGCTTGGAATTAGGGGTTGACGAGCAGTACTTC. The full variable domain, its missing parts supplied by reference TRBV5-1 and TRBJ2-7, is KAGVTQTPRYLIKTRGQQVTLSCSPISGHRSVSWYQQTPGQGLQFLFEYFSETQRNKGNFPGRFSGRQFSNSRSEMNVSTLELGDSALYLCASSLELGVDEQYFGPGTRLTVT.

V gene TRBV4-3 combines with J gene TRBJ1-1; no clear D gene. Germline V gene sequence: CDR1 LGHNA, CDR2 YSLEER. The V and J ends lost 0 bases and 1 base respectively, with 9 bases between them. This CDR3 spans 15 amino acids. The CDR3 sequence: CASSQDIGPNTEAFF. As DNA, the CDR3 is TGCGCCAGCAGCCAAGATATCGGCCCGAACACTGAAGCTTTCTTT.

The genes are TRBV21-1 and TRBJ2-5; TRBD2 reflects the table's D call only, with no check against the DNA. TRBV21-1 is a pseudogene segment. There are 17 residues in the CDR3. CDR3 loop: CASSKFLGREGQETQYF. CDR3 DNA: TGTGCCAGCAGCAAATTTTTGGGGCGGGAGGGCCAAGAGACCCAGTACTTC.

The J gene is TRBJ2-3, the V gene TRBV19; 8 nucleotides line up with TRBD1. From germline, CDR1 is LNHDA and CDR2 SQIVND (reference sequence). With 9 bases clipped from V and 1 base from J, the junction kept 9 bases outside the gene matches. The CDR3 is 15 residues long. CDR3 protein: CASSWQGARTDTQYF. CDR3 in DNA: TGTGCCAGCTCTTGGCAGGGGGCTCGCACAGATACGCAGTATTTT.

This chain connects TRBV7-3 to TRBJ2-1; 7 bases fit TRBD2. Germline loops: CDR1 SGHTA, CDR2 FQGTGA. This CDR3 has 16 amino acids. Trimming took 5 bases from V and 8 from J; bases not matched to a gene: 15. CDR3 DNA sequence: TGTGCCAGCAGCCCAGGGCTCGCGGGAGTTTCCCATGAGCAGTTCTTC. It encodes CASSPGLAGVSHEQFF. Full variable domain (missing parts from reference TRBV7-3 and TRBJ2-1): GAGVSQTPSNKVTEKGKYVELRCDPISGHTALYWYRQSLGQGPEFLIYFQGTGAADDSGLPNDRFFAVRPEGSVSTLKIQRTERGDSAVYLCASSPGLAGVSHEQFFGPGTRLTVL.

This rearrangement joins TRBV6-4 to TRBJ2-3; 7 positions agree with TRBD2. This CDR3 is 11 amino acids long. CDR1 and CDR2 (germline): MRHNA, SNTAGT. The V and J ends lost 6 bases and 11 bases, in that order; junction bases with no gene match: 5. DNA for the CDR3: TGTGCCAGCAGCTCCGGGACTAAGCAGTATTTT. Protein product: CASSSGTKQYF.

This chain links TRBV5-4 with TRBJ2-3, with TRBD2 matching over 10 bases. Trimming cost V 4 bases and J 4 bases; bases outside gene matches: 9. The CDR3 covers 16 residues. Germline V gives CDR1 SGHNT, CDR2 YYREEE (reference sequence). In DNA form, the CDR3 reads TGTGCCAGCAGCAAATCCGGGACTAGCGTCGCAGATACGCAGTATTTT. Translation: CASSKSGTSVADTQYF.

This sequence joins TRBV6-1 and TRBJ2-4, with D possibly TRBD1 on 5 matching bases. The CDR3 runs to 15 residues. The germline V gene encodes CDR1 MNHNS and CDR2 SASEGT. Trimming pared 4 bases from V and 3 bases from J, leaving 13 bases between. Here the CDR3 reads CASSVAGHDKNIQYF. CDR3 nucleotide sequence: TGTGCCAGCAGTGTGGCAGGGCATGACAAAAACATTCAGTACTTC.

The V gene is TRBV4-3, the J gene TRBJ2-5; 9 bases map to TRBD2. The J segment lost 2 bases and the V segment lost 4 bases, leaving 8 bases of the junction unmatched. This CDR3 spans 16 amino acids. Germline CDR1 LGHNA, CDR2 YSLEER. The CDR3 reads CASSLLGAGGQETQYF. CDR3 nucleotides: TGCGCCAGCAGCCTCCTCGGGGCGGGAGGGCAAGAGACCCAGTACTTC.

This chain joins TRBV5-1 and TRBJ1-2; maybe TRBD1 (6 bases). The CDR3 has 16 amino acids. Between the trimmed V and J ends, which lost 2 bases and 6 bases, there was a span of 20 bases. From germline, CDR1 is SGHRS and CDR2 YFSETQ. The CDR3 region is CASSFRGGKDTNGYTF. The CDR3 DNA is TGCGCCAGCAGCTTCAGAGGGGGGAAAGACACGAATGGCTACACCTTC.

The genes are TRBV4-1 and TRBJ1-3, with D possibly matching TRBD1 (6 bases). V dropped 2 bases and J dropped 0 bases, with 11 bases sitting between them. This CDR3 comprises 16 residues. Germline CDR1 and CDR2: MGHRA and YSYEKL. CDR3 DNA sequence: TGCGCCAGCAGCCAACCTGGACAGATCTCTGGAAACACCATATATTTT. Translated, it gives CASSQPGQISGNTIYF.

The rearrangement links TRBV27 to TRBJ1-2; D perhaps matches TRBD1 (6 bases). V was shortened by 4 bases and J by 5 bases, with 20 bases between the two germline ends. CDR3 length equals 16 residues. In germline, CDR1 is MNHEY, CDR2 SMNVEV (reference sequence). The CDR3 spells CASSSHRDISLYGYTF. DNA of the CDR3: TGTGCCAGCAGTTCCCACCGGGACATCTCCTTATATGGCTACACCTTC.

The J gene is TRBJ1-5, the V gene TRBV19; D gene ambiguous. The germline V and J ends were trimmed by 8 bases and 4 bases, with 12 bases remaining between them. The CDR3 is made up of 13 amino acids. Per the germline V gene, CDR1 is LNHDA and CDR2 is SQIVND (reference sequence). The CDR3 loop reads CASGPLTNQPQHF. DNA of the CDR3: TGTGCCAGTGGGCCTCTCACGAATCAGCCCCAGCATTTT.

The gene calls are TRBV4-3 and TRBJ1-4; D remains unclear. Looked up from germline, CDR1 is LGHNA and CDR2 is YSLEER. Trimming left V 0 bases short and J 2 bases short, with 13 bases between. CDR3 size: 17 residues. The CDR3 sequence is CASSQDLTGETNEKLFF. The CDR3 DNA reads as TGCGCCAGCAGCCAAGATCTAACCGGGGAGACTAATGAAAAACTGTTTTTT.

This chain links TRBV4-1 with TRBJ2-2, with 10 bases matching TRBD1. The CDR3 length is 15 residues. Trimming cost V 5 bases and J 6 bases; bases outside gene matches: 6. Germline V gene sequence: CDR1 MGHRA, CDR2 YSYEKL. CDR3 nucleotides: TGCGCCAGCAGCGTGGGACAGGGGTCATCCGGGGAGCTGTTTTTT. This encodes CASSVGQGSSGELFF.

The gene calls are TRBV4-1 and TRBJ2-7, with D unclear. Per germline, CDR1 MGHRA and CDR2 YSYEKL. The CDR3 is 13 residues long. The germline V and J ends were trimmed by 4 bases and 6 bases, with 13 bases remaining between them. The CDR3 loop is CASSRKTISEQYF. The CDR3, as DNA: TGCGCCAGCAGCCGGAAGACGATCTCCGAGCAGTACTTC.